A selection of T cell receptor beta chains follows, all from one sample in a study of CD8 T cells in Susac syndrome. Each CDR3 protein gets one entry after TCRdb re-called the immunoSEQ multiplex PCR reads with MiXCR. The sample carries about 250,000 distinct CDR3 sequences, just over 90% recorded once. The sequenced sample consisted of CD4+ T cells from PBMCs. All receptors come from a human donor with multiple sclerosis. Both conserved end residues are part of each CDR3. D genes are given only for firm matches. Some rows mark clone size as missing; the rest say once, few, many or name a class of expanded clone.

>TRBV3-1|.|TRBJ1-1|.
TGTGCCAGCAGTCGGAACACTGAAGCTTTCTTT
CASSRNTEAFF
>TRBV27|.|TRBJ2-1|TRBD2
TGTGCCAGCAGTTTTGCTAGCGGGGCACTCTACAATGAGCAGTTCTTC
CASSFASGALYNEQFF
>TRBV7-2|once|TRBJ1-5|TRBD1
TGTGCCAGCAGCTCGGACGACAGGGCACCTTATAGCAATCAGCCCCAGCATTTT
CASSSDDRAPYSNQPQHF
>TRBV7-3|.|TRBJ2-3|TRBD1
TGTGCCAGCAGCACGGACAGGTTTTCAGATACGCAGTATTTT
CASSTDRFSDTQYF
>TRBV5-6|.|TRBJ2-7|.
TGTGCCAGCAGCTTGGAGGGTTGGTTCGGCGAGCAGTACTTC
CASSLEGWFGEQYF
>TRBV5-1|few|TRBJ1-1|.
TGCGCCAGCAGCTTGGAAAGGATCCCGAACACTGAAGCTTTCTTT
CASSLERIPNTEAFF
>TRBV28|.|TRBJ1-1|.
TGTGCCAGCAGTCTGCCTGGGGGGCGGGGGAACACTGAAGCTTTCTTT
CASSLPGGRGNTEAFF
>TRBV7-8|.|TRBJ1-5|.
TGTGCCAGCAGCTTAGGATCTCGGCACCTACAGCCCCAGCATTTT
CASSLGSRHLQPQHF
>TRBV16|.|TRBJ1-1|.
TGTGCCAGCAGCCCGCATGTTTGGGTTTACAGGCGCACCAAGAACACTGAAGCTTTCTTT
CASSPHVWVYRRTKNTEAFF
>TRBV20-1|.|TRBJ2-7|.
TGCAGTGCTCGTCAGCCCAGTTGGGGGAATACCTACGAGCAGTACTTC
CSARQPSWGNTYEQYF
>TRBV29-1|.|TRBJ2-3|.
TGCAGCGTTGAAGGGGGGGCAGGGAGAACAGATACGCAGTATTTT
CSVEGGAGRTDTQYF
>TRBV7-9|.|TRBJ1-2|.
.
CASSTFGEGAGGYTF
>TRBV7-7|few|TRBJ2-5|TRBD1
TGTGCCAGCAGCTTAGGAGGACAGGGGGAGGAGACCCAGTACTTC
CASSLGGQGEETQYF
>TRBV3-1|.|TRBJ2-2|.
TGTGCCAGCAGCCAAAGGGGGACACCTATGGGCACCGGGGAGCTGTTTTTT
CASSQRGTPMGTGELFF
>TRBV5-1|.|TRBJ2-7|TRBD1
TGCGCCAGCAGCCCCGGGACAGGTCTCGACGAGCAGTACTTC
CASSPGTGLDEQYF
>TRBV5-1|.|TRBJ2-7|.
TGCGCCAGCAGCCCCCAGACAGGCTATACGGCGGAGCAGTACTTC
CASSPQTGYTAEQYF
>TRBV19|once|TRBJ1-2|.
TGTGCCAGTAGTCCGGGCATTTATGGCTACACCTTC
CASSPGIYGYTF
>TRBV29-1|.|TRBJ2-7|.
TGCAGCGTATCTGACAGCTCCTACGAGCAGTACTTC
CSVSDSSYEQYF
>TRBV2|.|TRBJ2-1|.
TGTGCCAACTCGGCCCCCGAGGGATCCAGGACTGAGCAGTTCTTC
CANSAPEGSRTEQFF
>TRBV3-1|.|TRBJ2-1|.
TGTGCCAGCAGCCAAGGAGCGGGCAAAGTAGGGCAGTTCTTC
CASSQGAGKVGQFF
>TRBV14|once|TRBJ2-5|.
TGTGCCAGCAGCCAAGGCCGGATAGAGACCCAGTACTTC
CASSQGRIETQYF